This T cell receptor beta chain was identified during a study of OX40 agonist ivuxolimab in advanced cancers. About the research overall: Partial responses occurred in Three dose-escalation patients, one with hepatocellular carcinoma and two with cutaneous melanoma.

Sequencing was performed with immunoSEQ multiplex PCR; in TCRdb, only in-frame clones are kept and a portion is missing. This sample has around 69,000 clones, with roughly 84% found just once. This clone was recorded only once. Its antigen is not known. This CDR3 comprises 11 residues. Trimming left V 3 bases short and J 11 bases short, with 11 bases between. Germline V lookup: CDR1 DFQATT, CDR2 SNEGSKA (reference sequence). General study results and limits: Among the nonresponders, some also had low normalized T-cell clonal expansion. Average numbers of expanded clones were greater in CD8+ T cells than in CD4+. Low clonal expansion, among the lowest seen, marked partial responders at 0.1-3.0 mg/kg.

Source: CD4+ or CD8+ T cells sorted from blood, taken in a trial of the OX40 agonist ivuxolimab. The clonotype was recovered from an adult with an advanced solid tumor such as melanoma, head and neck, liver or kidney cancer. The rearrangement uses TRBV20-1 and TRBJ1-5; no definite D call. CDR3 sequence: CSARGGGAQHF. The CDR3 bases are TGCAGTGCTAGGGGCGGCGGGGCCCAGCATTTT.